Following are 4 T cell receptor beta chains from one sample sequenced in a study of OX40 agonist ivuxolimab in advanced cancers. Method: immunoSEQ multiplex PCR; TCRdb's copy keeps in-frame clones and lacks some. The data show about 70,000 clones, with about 81% seen just once and 5% held by the top ten. The sequences come from CD4+ or CD8+ T cells sorted from blood, collected in a trial of the OX40 agonist ivuxolimab. The receptors here all came from an adult with an advanced solid tumor such as melanoma, head and neck, liver or kidney cancer.

The chain links TRBV6-5 to TRBJ2-7; unclear D gene. The CDR3 runs to 12 residues. V was shortened by 6 bases and J by 10 bases, with 16 bases between the two germline ends. Germline V lookup: CDR1 MNHEY, CDR2 SVGAGI. The CDR3 DNA reads as TGTGCCAGCAGCCCCGCGAGTAGGGTACAGTACTTC. Its translation is CASSPASRVQYF.

The chain joins TRBV18 to TRBJ1-6, with TRBD1 as a possible D gene (5 bases). Germline V gives CDR1 KGHSH, CDR2 LQKENI. The CDR3 has 16 residues. Trimming left V 3 bases short and J 5 bases short, with 14 bases between. The CDR3, as DNA: TGTGCCAGCTCACCCCGACCTCCGGGGGATAATTCACCCCTCCACTTT. Translating it yields CASSPRPPGDNSPLHF.

This sequence joins TRBV19 and TRBJ1-5, with a weak D call TRBD1 (6 bases). With 9 bases removed from V and 3 bases from J, the gap between germline ends came to 18 bases. This CDR3 contains 15 residues. Germline V gene sequence: CDR1 LNHDA, CDR2 SQIVND (reference sequence). CDR3 protein: CASGNDRRPNQPQHF. DNA for the CDR3: TGTGCCAGCGGAAACGACAGGCGACCCAATCAGCCCCAGCATTTT.

This chain connects TRBV29-1 to TRBJ1-6; tentative D call: TRBD1 (5 bases). The germline V and J ends were trimmed by 6 bases and 9 bases, with 15 bases remaining between them. The CDR3 is 13 residues long. Germline V lookup: CDR1 SQVTM, CDR2 ANQGSEA. Here the CDR3 reads CSVGDGLGSPLHF. Here the CDR3 DNA reads TGCAGCGTAGGGGACGGTTTGGGTTCACCCCTCCACTTT.